This TCR beta chain derives from a study of T cell repertoires in cytomegalovirus infection. Across the whole study: Both a matching HLA type and CMV infection were indicated by public TCR beta signatures.

Germline CDR1 reads DFQATT; CDR2 reads SNEGSKA (reference sequence). Trimming cost V 0 bases and J 8 bases, with 11 bases left between them. This CDR3 spans 13 amino acids. This clonotype was seen more than once but under ten times. Its antigen is still unknown. Using its own MiXCR run on the reads, TCRdb lists one record per CDR3 protein. This sample has 200,000 to 250,000 distinct CDR3 sequences, with around two fifths found just once. The source is a human donor in good health (CMV status not recorded). Some clones in this sample may be carry-over from other donors' samples. This chain uses TRBV20-1 with TRBJ2-1; D ambiguous. The source material was CD8+ T cells from cultured PBMCs, sampled from culture after CMV antigen stimulation. CDR3 amino acids: CSARDGLSHEQFF. CDR3 in DNA: TGCAGTGCTAGAGATGGCCTGAGCCATGAGCAGTTCTTC.